This entry is about one T cell receptor beta chain. What it binds is not known. The V end lost 2 bases, the J end lost 7 bases, and 10 bases lay between the germline ends. The germline gives CDR1 PRHDT, CDR2 FYEKMQ (reference sequence). The CDR3 has 13 amino acids. The data stem from a study of CD8 T cells in ankylosing spondylitis. General observations from the study: Some motif variants had been reported before (in reactive arthritis synovial fluid and blood). Peripheral blood held disease-linked clones only at relatively low frequency, and these were CD8+. Within ankylosing spondylitis blood, a TCR beta motif made up of seven or eight highly homologous variants appeared to be characteristic.

Libraries of TCR beta came from quantitative 5'-RACE with molecular barcodes. TCRdb reprocessed the 5' RACE reads with MiXCR, giving one entry per CDR3 protein. This sample carries about 540,000 distinct CDR3 sequences, more than 9.5% of them seen once, and the ten largest clones take around 6.8%. The sequenced sample consisted of blood, either unsorted or a sorted T cell fraction (not recorded which). V is TRBV13 and J is TRBJ2-3; no clear D gene. The origin of this receptor is a male donor with ankylosing spondylitis. CDR3 amino acids: CASSLMTQNTQYF. DNA for the CDR3: TGTGCCAGCAGCTTAATGACTCAGAATACGCAGTATTTT.